Shown below are 7 T cell receptor beta chains from a single sample sequenced in a study of T-cell reconstitution after alpha-beta-depleted transplantation in children. Using unique molecular identifiers, the investigators prepared the TCRbeta library. MiXCR, run by TCRdb on the PCR reads, gives a single entry per CDR3 protein. The table shows a few hundred thousand distinct CDR3 sequences, with 10% to 15% occurring only once. The sequencing here drew on PBMCs, mostly from graft donor cells, taken 360 days after TCRalphabeta/CD19-depleted stem cell transplant. All receptors derive from a male patient aged 5 to 17 who had a stem cell transplant for acute myeloid leukemia, so the T cells may come from the graft donor.

This clonotype was seen at least ten times. The V gene is TRBV6-2 or TRBV6-3, the J gene TRBJ2-7; the match to TRBD2 covers 12 bases. Trimming removed 0 bases from V and 6 bases from J; junction bases left unmatched: 9. CDR1 and CDR2 from the germline V gene are MNHEY and SVGEGT. The CDR3 length is 17 residues. The CDR3 region is CASSYSGTSGYLGEQYF. CDR3 DNA: TGTGCCAGCAGTTACTCCGGGACTAGCGGGTACCTCGGCGAGCAGTACTTC.

The chain combines TRBV18 with TRBJ2-1, with D maybe TRBD2 (5 bases). Germline CDR1 KGHSH, CDR2 LQKENI. V dropped 2 bases and J dropped 16 bases, with 18 bases sitting between them. There are 13 residues in the CDR3. This CDR3 reads CASSPEPGVQGFF. The CDR3 DNA follows: TGTGCCAGCTCACCAGAACCCGGGGTGCAAGGCTTCTTC.

This clonotype was counted between two and nine times. The chain couples TRBV4-3 to TRBJ2-7; 7 bases agree with TRBD2. Trimming took 1 base from V and 5 from J; bases not matched to a gene: 5. Germline V gene data show CDR1 as LGHNA and CDR2 as YSLEER. The CDR3 is 14 residues long. The DNA of the CDR3 is TGCGCCAGCAGCCAAGGAGGCGGGGGAAACGAGCAGTACTTC. Residues: CASSQGGGGNEQYF.

This clonotype turned up a few times. The chain's CDR3 is CASSRSSLGGSYEQYF. The CDR3 nucleotides are TGTGCCAGCAGCCGATCGTCCCTGGGTGGCTCCTACGAGCAGTACTTC. V and J are TRBV14 and TRBJ2-7; D is undetermined. CDR1 and CDR2 (germline): SGHDN, FVKESK. This CDR3 comprises 16 residues. Trimming took off 4 bases at V and 0 bases at J, with 16 bases between the two ends.

At least ten counts were recorded for this clonotype. The chain joins TRBV12-3 or TRBV12-4 to TRBJ2-7, with D possibly TRBD2 on 5 matching bases. The V end lost 7 bases, the J end lost 6 bases, and 22 bases lay between the germline ends. There are 15 residues in the CDR3. DNA of the CDR3: TGTGCCAGCAACGGTCTTGGGCTAGGAGGAGTCGAGCAGTACTTC. It yields the protein CASNGLGLGGVEQYF.

The genes are TRBV18 and TRBJ2-5; D remains ambiguous. Germline CDR1 KGHSH, CDR2 LQKENI. There are 12 residues in the CDR3. V was cut by 6 bases and J by 0 bases, with 5 bases left in between. In DNA, the CDR3 is TGTGCCAGCTCGCAGAACCAAGAGACCCAGTACTTC. Its protein is CASSQNQETQYF. The variable domain in full, completed from reference TRBV18 and TRBJ2-5, reads NAGVMQNPRHLVRRRGQEARLRCSPMKGHSHVYWYRQLPEEGLKFMVYLQKENIIDESGMPKERFSAEFPKEGPSILRIQQVVRGDSAAYFCASSQNQETQYFGPGTRLLVL.

This clonotype was seen more than once but under ten times. The rearrangement uses TRBV19 and TRBJ2-2; D call uncertain. With 2 bases removed from V and 5 bases from J, the gap between germline ends came to 6 bases. Per the germline V gene, CDR1 is LNHDA and CDR2 is SQIVND (reference sequence). The CDR3 contains 13 residues. The CDR3 DNA sequence: TGTGCCAGTAGTATAATGAGAACCGGGGAGCTGTTTTTT. The encoded protein is CASSIMRTGELFF.